This is a list of T cell receptor beta chains from one sample in a study of T cell responses to AZD1222 COVID-19 vaccine. Only in-frame clones appear in the TCRdb table, and some are missing; sequencing was by immunoSEQ multiplex PCR. The sample lists 110,000 to 150,000 clones, around 89% occurring once. Specimen: peripheral blood, collected on day 0 of AZD1222 vaccination. These receptors were collected from an adult in good health. CDR3s include the opening cysteine and the closing phenylalanine or tryptophan. The D gene is left open where the match is weak. The size field is filled for only some rows; it gives once, few, many or a size class.

abundance	d_gene	v_gene	j_gene	CDR3nt	CDR3aa
.	.	TRBV9	TRBJ1-2	TGTGCCAGCAGCGTAGGTTTTGATAACTATGGCTACACCTTC	CASSVGFDNYGYTF
.	.	TRBV6-6	TRBJ1-2	TGTGCCAGCACCCAAGAGGGTCTTCTTAACTATGGCTACACCTTC	CASTQEGLLNYGYTF
.	.	TRBV28	TRBJ2-3	TGTGCCAGCAGTTTACTGGCGGGGTTTAGCACAGATACGCAGTATTTT	CASSLLAGFSTDTQYF
.	.	TRBV7-3	TRBJ2-3	TGTGCCAGCAGCTTAACCCAATCACCTGGAGATACGCAGTATTTT	CASSLTQSPGDTQYF
.	.	TRBV7-9	TRBJ1-5	TGTGCCAGCAGCTTATCCCACACAAGGGATCAGCCCCAGCATTTT	CASSLSHTRDQPQHF
once	.	TRBV19	TRBJ1-2	TGTGCCAGTAGTACCGGGGCCAACTATGGCTACACCTTC	CASSTGANYGYTF
.	TRBD1	TRBV3-1/TRBV3-2	TRBJ2-2	TGTGCCAGCAGCCAAGCCGGGACAGACAACACCGGGGAGCTGTTTTTT	CASSQAGTDNTGELFF
.	.	TRBV19	TRBJ2-4	TGTGCCAGTGGAGGGGGGCATACGGACATTCAGTACTTC	CASGGGHTDIQYF
few	.	TRBV28	TRBJ2-6	TGTGCCAGCAGTTTAATAGGTGCCGGGGCCAACGTCCTGACTTTC	CASSLIGAGANVLTF
.	TRBD1	TRBV6-5	TRBJ1-2	TGTGCCAGCAGCTGGAGCTTCAGGGGGCTGGTTGGCTACACCTTC	CASSWSFRGLVGYTF
.	.	TRBV5-5	TRBJ1-5	TGTGCCAGCAGCCGAGCCCCTGCAGGTTTGAGTCAGCCCCAGCATTTT	CASSRAPAGLSQPQHF
.	TRBD2	TRBV6-1	TRBJ2-1	TGTGCCAGCAGTGACCCCGGCGGGAGGGCTTCTTCCTACAATGAGCAGTTCTTC	CASSDPGGRASSYNEQFF
.	.	TRBV6-5	TRBJ1-6	TGTGCCAGCAGGACACAGGTCTCCTATAATTCACCCCTCCACTTT	CASRTQVSYNSPLHF
.	TRBD1	TRBV2	TRBJ2-7	TGTGCCAGCAGGTCCGGGACAGGGGGCAGGGAGCAGTACTTC	CASRSGTGGREQYF
.	.	TRBV5-1	TRBJ2-7	TGCGCCAGCAGCTTCGTAGCGGGCCCCAGGGGGGAGCAGTACTTC	CASSFVAGPRGEQYF
.	.	TRBV28	TRBJ2-2	TGTGCCAGCCAGGGGTTTTTCACCGGGGAGCTGTTTTTT	CASQGFFTGELFF
few	.	TRBV10-3	TRBJ2-1	TGTGCCATCAGTGGCCGGCTAGCGAGTTATAATGAGCAGTTCTTC	CAISGRLASYNEQFF
.	TRBD2	TRBV10-3	TRBJ2-5	TGTGCCATCAGTGGATCGCTAGCGGGGGAAGAGACCCAGTACTTC	CAISGSLAGEETQYF
.	.	TRBV6-1	TRBJ2-7	TGTGCCAGCAGTGAAGGGGGAGCCTACGAGCAGTACTTC	CASSEGGAYEQYF
.	.	TRBV9	TRBJ2-5	TGTGCCAGCAGCGCTGGGGGGTTGAGGGAGACCCAGTACTTC	CASSAGGLRETQYF
few	TRBD2	TRBV5-1	TRBJ2-7	TGCGCCAGCAGCTGGGGGACTAGCGGCTACGAGCAGTACTTC	CASSWGTSGYEQYF
.	.	TRBV6-6	TRBJ1-2	TGTGCCAGCAGTCAAGGCGGGGAAAACTATGGCTACACCTTC	CASSQGGENYGYTF
.	.	TRBV7-3	TRBJ2-2	TGTGCCAGCAGCTCGAGGCGGGAAGGGACCGGGGAGCTGTTTTTT	CASSSRREGTGELFF
.	.	TRBV28	TRBJ1-2	TGTGCCAGCAGCCGGACGGTAAACTATGGCTACACCTTC	CASSRTVNYGYTF
.	.	TRBV4-1	TRBJ1-2	TGCGCCAGCAGCCAAGATGGGAGGGCCCGCAGTGGCTACACCTTC	CASSQDGRARSGYTF
.	.	TRBV7-2	TRBJ2-2	TGTGCCAGCAACCAGATTACGGGCACCGGGGAGCTGTTTTTT	CASNQITGTGELFF
.	.	TRBV6-2/TRBV6-3	TRBJ2-5	TGTGCCAGCAGTTACGGCGATAGCATGGAGACCCAGTACTTC	CASSYGDSMETQYF